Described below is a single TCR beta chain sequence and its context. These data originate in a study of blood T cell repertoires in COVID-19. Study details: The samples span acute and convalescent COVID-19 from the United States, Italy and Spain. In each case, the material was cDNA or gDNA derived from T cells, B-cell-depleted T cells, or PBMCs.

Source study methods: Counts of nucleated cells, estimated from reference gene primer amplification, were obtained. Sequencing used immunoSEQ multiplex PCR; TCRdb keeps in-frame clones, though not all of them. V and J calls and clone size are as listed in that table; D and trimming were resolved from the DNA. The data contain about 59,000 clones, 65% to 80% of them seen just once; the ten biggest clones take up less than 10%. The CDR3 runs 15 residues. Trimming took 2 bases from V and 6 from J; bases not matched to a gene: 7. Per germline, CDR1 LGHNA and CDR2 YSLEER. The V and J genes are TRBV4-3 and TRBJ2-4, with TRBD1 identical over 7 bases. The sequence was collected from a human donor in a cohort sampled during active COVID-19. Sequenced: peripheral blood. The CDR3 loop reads CASSQLTGDLNIQYF. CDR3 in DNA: TGCGCCAGCAGCCAACTTACAGGGGATTTAAACATTCAGTACTTC.